The 16 T cell receptor beta chains below were found in one sample sequenced in a study of radiation and T cells in renal cell carcinoma. The time point here: baseline pretreatment blood. Sample treatment: 15 Gy SBRT to primary tumor, nephrectomy 4 weeks later. Sequenced by immunoSEQ multiplex PCR; TCRdb stores in-frame clones only, minus some. The table lists 110,000 to 150,000 clones, about 88% of them singletons, with about 12% in the top ten. This specimen was blood, taken from a patient whose treatment included radiotherapy and nephrectomy. The receptors originated from a woman aged 45 to 65 with renal cell carcinoma.

This rearrangement joins TRBV2 to TRBJ2-5; D is ambiguous. The CDR3 runs to 14 residues. V was shortened by 2 bases and J by 4 bases, with 11 bases between the two germline ends. Germline V gene lookup returns CDR1 SNHLY and CDR2 FYNNEI. CDR3 region: CASSEPQPPETQYF. DNA of the CDR3: TGTGCCAGCAGTGAACCACAGCCCCCAGAGACCCAGTACTTC.

V usage is TRBV2 and J usage is TRBJ2-7, with 7 bases identical to TRBD2. The CDR3 is 14 residues long. Trimming cost V 6 bases and J 4 bases; bases outside gene matches: 9. CDR1 and CDR2 from the germline V gene are SNHLY and FYNNEI. CDR3 in amino acids: CASRLGLPPYEQYF. The CDR3 DNA is TGTGCCAGCAGGCTGGGACTACCGCCTTACGAGCAGTACTTC.

The chain links TRBV19 to TRBJ1-5, with D uncertain. Germline-derived CDR1 and CDR2 are LNHDA and SQIVND (reference sequence). Trimming shortened V by 1 base and J by 5 bases, and 6 bases separated the two germline ends. The CDR3 is made up of 13 amino acids. This CDR3 is CASSIGSDQPQHF. The CDR3 coding sequence is TGTGCCAGTAGTATAGGGTCCGATCAGCCCCAGCATTTT.

The chain links TRBV6-5 to TRBJ1-6; D is uncertain. CDR3 length: 15 residues. Germline V CDR1 and CDR2: MNHEY, SVGAGI. The germline V and J ends were trimmed by 2 bases and 9 bases, with 14 bases remaining between them. The CDR3, as DNA: TGTGCCAGCAGTTACCGTTTGTCAGGTGGTTCACCCCTCCACTTT. Its translation is CASSYRLSGGSPLHF.

V is TRBV2 and J is TRBJ1-1, with D tentatively TRBD1 (5 bases). This CDR3 spans 15 amino acids. V was clipped by 3 bases and J by 0 bases, with 11 bases between them. The germline CDR1 and CDR2 sequences are SNHLY and FYNNEI. The CDR3 loop is CASSDQGTLNTEAFF. CDR3 coding DNA: TGTGCCAGCAGTGACCAGGGCACCTTGAACACTGAAGCTTTCTTT.

The genes are TRBV5-6 and TRBJ1-5, with D maybe TRBD1 (6 bases). The germline CDR1 and CDR2 sequences are SGHDT and YYEEEE. This CDR3 is 15 amino acids long. Trimming shortened V by 0 bases and J by 4 bases, and 11 bases separated the two germline ends. CDR3 residues: CASSLGTAYNQPQHF. The CDR3 DNA sequence: TGTGCCAGCAGCTTGGGGACAGCCTATAATCAGCCCCAGCATTTT. The whole variable domain, remainder taken from reference TRBV5-6 and TRBJ1-5, is DAGVTQSPTHLIKTRGQQVTLRCSPKSGHDTVSWYQQALGQGPQFIFQYYEEEERQRGNFPDRFSGHQFPNYSSELNVNALLLGDSALYLCASSLGTAYNQPQHFGDGTRLSIL.

As regards this clone: The sample contains more than one DNA sequence encoding this CDR3. The V and J genes are TRBV7-9 and TRBJ1-5; D unclear. V shed 1 base and J shed 0 bases, with 7 bases lying between them. Germline values: CDR1 SEHNR, CDR2 FQNEAQ (reference sequence). This CDR3 has 15 amino acids. The DNA of the CDR3 is TGTGCCAGCAGCTTAGGGGGTTATAGCAATCAGCCCCAGCATTTT. Its protein is CASSLGGYSNQPQHF. Drawing the rest from reference TRBV7-9 and TRBJ1-5, the complete variable domain is DTGVSQNPRHKITKRGQNVTFRCDPISEHNRLYWYRQTLGQGPEFLTYFQNEAQLEKSRLLSDRFSAERPKGSFSTLEIQRTEQGDSAMYLCASSLGGYSNQPQHFGDGTRLSIL.

The rearrangement joins TRBV10-1 to TRBJ1-1; no definite D call. V was clipped by 0 bases and J by 0 bases, with 11 bases between them. CDR3 length: 16 amino acids. CDR1 is WNHNN and CDR2 is SYGVQD in the germline V gene (reference sequence). The CDR3 DNA is TGCGCCAGCAGTGAGTCGGGGAGGGCGGTGAACACTGAAGCTTTCTTT. Translated: CASSESGRAVNTEAFF.

The CDR3 loop reads CASSLSGGTSPGADTQYF. In DNA form, the CDR3 reads TGCGCCAGCAGCTTAAGCGGGGGGACCTCCCCGGGGGCAGATACGCAGTATTTT. The chain links TRBV5-1 to TRBJ2-3, with 9 bases lining up with TRBD2. Trimming at V came to 2 bases and at J to 4 bases, leaving 14 bases not matched to a gene. In germline, CDR1 is SGHRS, CDR2 YFSETQ. This CDR3 spans 18 amino acids.

The V call is TRBV5-6, the J call TRBJ1-1; no clear D gene. This CDR3 region has 15 residues. The V end lost 3 bases, the J end lost 5 bases, and 17 bases lay between the germline ends. Germline lookup yields CDR1 SGHDT and CDR2 YYEEEE. CDR3 residues: CASSSGDTVGTEAFF. CDR3 sequence (DNA): TGTGCCAGCAGCTCGGGTGACACCGTCGGGACTGAAGCTTTCTTT.

V and J are TRBV5-4 and TRBJ2-7, with no clear D. In germline, CDR1 is SGHNT, CDR2 YYREEE (reference sequence). This CDR3 spans 13 amino acids. V gave up 6 bases and J gave up 4 bases, with 14 bases separating them. CDR3 sequence (DNA): TGTGCCAGCAAAGGGATTGGGAATTACGAGCAGTACTTC. Its protein is CASKGIGNYEQYF.

Here the CDR3 reads CASNPTETNYGYTF. CDR3 coding DNA: TGTGCCAGTAATCCGACAGAAACTAACTATGGCTACACCTTC. The chain uses TRBV19 and TRBJ1-2; the D gene is possibly TRBD1 (5 bases). Germline CDR1 is LNHDA and CDR2 is SQIVND (reference sequence). V dropped 7 bases and J dropped 0 bases, with 12 bases sitting between them. The CDR3 runs to 14 residues.

The rearrangement uses TRBV19 and TRBJ1-6, with D tentatively TRBD1 (5 bases). Trimming removed 5 bases from V and 14 bases from J, with 25 bases in between. Germline V gives CDR1 LNHDA, CDR2 SQIVND (reference sequence). This CDR3 contains 16 residues. In DNA form, the CDR3 reads TGTGCCAGTAGTTTATTACGACAGTTTGAATTCAAGGCCCTCCACTTT. It yields the protein CASSLLRQFEFKALHF. Supplemented by reference TRBV19 and TRBJ1-6, the full variable domain reads DGGITQSPKYLFRKEGQNVTLSCEQNLNHDAMYWYRQDPGQGLRLIYYSQIVNDFQKGDIAEGYSVSREKKESFPLTVTSAQKNPTAFYLCASSLLRQFEFKALHFGNGTRLTVT.

V usage is TRBV18 and J usage is TRBJ2-5; D ambiguous. V lost 2 bases and J lost 1, with 5 bases in between. This CDR3 spans 13 amino acids. Per the germline V gene, CDR1 is KGHSH and CDR2 is LQKENI. The CDR3 sequence: CASSPAIQETQYF. Here the CDR3 DNA reads TGTGCCAGCTCACCAGCCATCCAAGAGACCCAGTACTTC.

This clone appeared a single time. V gene TRBV5-4 combines with J gene TRBJ2-5; D not resolved. The CDR3 runs to 14 residues. CDR1 SGHNT and CDR2 YYREEE come from the germline V gene (reference sequence). Trimming left V 0 bases short and J 5 bases short, with 11 bases between. CDR3 residues: CASSLDARGETQYF. The CDR3 bases are TGTGCCAGCAGCTTGGACGCCCGTGGGGAGACCCAGTACTTC.

The chain has TRBV2 and TRBJ2-3, with 11 bases fitting TRBD2. After removal of 5 bases from V and 6 bases from J, the junction contained 4 bases not matched to a gene. CDR1 is SNHLY and CDR2 is FYNNEI in the germline V gene. CDR3 size: 14 residues. The CDR3: CASSLLAGVDTQYF. CDR3 in DNA: TGTGCCAGCAGTCTACTAGCGGGGGTGGATACGCAGTATTTT.